This TCR beta chain originates from a study of blood T cell repertoires in COVID-19. The wider study: COVID-19 samples, acute and convalescent, were from the United States, Italy and Spain.

The repertoire was sequenced with immunoSEQ multiplex PCR; TCRdb's copy has only in-frame clones and lacks some. Of 280,000 or so clones listed, 70% to 90% are singletons. V dropped 0 bases and J dropped 0 bases, with 3 bases sitting between them. The V gene's germline CDR1 is SGDLS and CDR2 YYNGEE. The CDR3 sequence is 13 residues long. The rearrangement links TRBV9 to TRBJ1-2; D unresolved. The sequence was obtained from a man aged 25 to 45 who had recovered from COVID-19. The specimen was PBMCs or T cells enriched from blood (not recorded which). The CDR3 DNA sequence: TGTGCCAGCAGCGTAGACACTAACTATGGCTACACCTTC. It is translated as CASSVDTNYGYTF. Based on the CDR3 plus reference TRBV9 and TRBJ1-2, the full variable domain is DSGVTQTPKHLITATGQRVTLRCSPRSGDLSVYWYQQSLDQGLQFLIQYYNGEERAKGNILERFSAQQFPDLHSELNLSSLELGDSALYFCASSVDTNYGYTFGSGTRLTVV.